By frequency in the sample, the clone carrying this TCR beta chain is medium-sized. Its antigen is as yet unknown. CDR1 SQVTM and CDR2 ANQGSEA come from the germline V gene. The CDR3 sequence is 12 residues long. V lost 7 bases, J lost 3 bases, and 12 bases lay in between. One entry per CDR3 protein, called by TCRdb with MiXCR from the reads. Here the sample spans under 4,000 distinct CDR3 sequences, around 15% being singletons. The data originate from a study of liver allograft versus peripheral blood T cells. Study context: Within transplanted livers, the T cell receptor repertoires were examined and compared against the repertoires present in the peripheral blood of liver transplant recipients. Notes on the study in general: The authors reported that T cell receptor repertoires inside liver allografts differed from those in peripheral blood.

V gene TRBV29-1 combines with J gene TRBJ1-1; D uncertain. The clonotype comes from a human patient who had a liver transplant. A share of the T cells may be of graft donor origin. CDR3 protein: CSASRGDTEAFF. CDR3 in DNA: TGCAGCGCCTCCCGGGGTGACACTGAAGCTTTCTTT.